This TCR beta chain was recorded in a study of T cells in localized non-small cell lung cancer. Findings of the study overall: Sequencing was limited to one tumor region, leaving the possibility of heterogeneity open. Among the tissues sampled, uninvolved adjacent lung had the highest T cell clonality, above tumor. A median about 56 of the top 100 tumor clones appeared in adjacent lung.

Clones were sequenced by immunoSEQ multiplex PCR, and TCRdb holds only the in-frame ones, with some missing. The data contain roughly 9,600 clones, 80% to 95% of them singletons. CDR1 and CDR2 (germline): SGHVS, FNYEAQ. V dropped 5 bases and J dropped 7 bases, with 17 bases sitting between them. The CDR3 is made up of 14 amino acids. On this clone itself: Its target is not known.

The starting material was peripheral blood, obtained before any cancer treatment. This clonotype was sampled from a male donor aged 60 or older with stage III squamous cell lung carcinoma. The chain links TRBV7-6 to TRBJ1-1, with D unresolved. DNA for the CDR3: TGTGCCAGCAGCATCGAAGGATTAGGGATTGAAGCTTTCTTT. It codes for CASSIEGLGIEAFF.